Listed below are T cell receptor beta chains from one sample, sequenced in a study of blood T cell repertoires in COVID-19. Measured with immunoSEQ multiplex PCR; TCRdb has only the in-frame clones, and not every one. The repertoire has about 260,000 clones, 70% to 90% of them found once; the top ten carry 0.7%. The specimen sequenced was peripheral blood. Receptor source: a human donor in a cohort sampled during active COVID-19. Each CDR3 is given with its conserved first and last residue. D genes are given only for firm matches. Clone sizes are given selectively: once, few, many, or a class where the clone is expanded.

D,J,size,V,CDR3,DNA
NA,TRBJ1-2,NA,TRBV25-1,CASSETGPYGYTF,TGTGCCAGCAGTGAAACAGGGCCCTATGGCTACACCTTC
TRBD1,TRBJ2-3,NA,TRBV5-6,CASSPDRVTDTQYF,TGTGCCAGCAGCCCTGACAGGGTCACAGATACGCAGTATTTT
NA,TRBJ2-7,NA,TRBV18,CASSPIAGVHEQYF,TGTGCCAGCTCACCAATTGCAGGGGTCCACGAGCAGTACTTC
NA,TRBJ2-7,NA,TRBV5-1,CASSFPAGTTRAYEQYF,TGCGCCAGCAGCTTTCCAGCGGGTACTACCAGAGCCTACGAGCAGTACTTC
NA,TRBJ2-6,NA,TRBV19,CASSNNRYLAGANVLTF,TGTGCCAGTAGTAACAACAGGTACCTAGCGGGGGCCAACGTCCTGACTTTC
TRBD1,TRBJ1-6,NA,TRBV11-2,CASSYGQGTSPLHF,TGTGCCAGCAGCTACGGACAGGGTACTTCACCCCTCCACTTT
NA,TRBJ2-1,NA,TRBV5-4,CASSLDWSSYNEQFF,TGTGCCAGCAGCTTGGACTGGAGCTCCTACAATGAGCAGTTCTTC
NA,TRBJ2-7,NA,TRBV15,CATSRGAGSYEQYF,TGTGCCACCAGCAGAGGGGCGGGTTCCTACGAGCAGTACTTC
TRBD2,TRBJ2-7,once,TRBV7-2,CASSLLTARGRGRYEQYF,TGTGCCAGCAGCTTATTGACGGCCCGCGGGCGGGGGAGATACGAGCAGTACTTC
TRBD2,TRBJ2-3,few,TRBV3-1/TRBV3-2,CASSQDISGDLSSTDTQYF,TGTGCCAGCAGCCAAGACATTAGCGGGGACCTCTCTAGCACAGATACGCAGTATTTT
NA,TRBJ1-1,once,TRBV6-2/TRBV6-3,CASSPNRAVAFF,TGTGCCAGCAGCCCAAACAGGGCCGTAGCTTTCTTT
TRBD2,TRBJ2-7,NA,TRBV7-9,CASSLIPSHSGRYEQYF,TGTGCCAGCAGCTTAATTCCCTCACATAGCGGGAGGTACGAGCAGTACTTC
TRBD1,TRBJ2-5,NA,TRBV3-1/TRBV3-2,CASSPGQGSPGTQYF,TGTGCCAGCAGCCCGGGACAGGGGTCTCCGGGGACCCAGTACTTC
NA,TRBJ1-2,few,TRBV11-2,CASSLEGVFGYGYTF,TGTGCCAGCAGCTTAGAAGGGGTTTTCGGCTATGGCTACACCTTC
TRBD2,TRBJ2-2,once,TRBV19,CASSIAERLAGGAGELFF,TGTGCCAGTAGTATAGCCGAGAGGCTAGCGGGAGGAGCCGGGGAGCTGTTTTTT
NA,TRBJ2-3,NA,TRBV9,CASSSTDTQYF,TGTGCCAGCTCTAGCACAGATACGCAGTATTTT
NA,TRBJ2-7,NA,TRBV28,CASTEDPYEQYF,TGTGCCAGCACAGAAGATCCTTACGAGCAGTACTTC
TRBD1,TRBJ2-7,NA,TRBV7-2,CASSLDGTGNPYEQYF,TGTGCCAGCAGCTTAGACGGGACAGGGAACCCCTACGAGCAGTACTTC
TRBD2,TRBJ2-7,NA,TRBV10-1,CTGGRTYEQYF,TGCACCGGGGGGAGGACCTACGAGCAGTACTTC
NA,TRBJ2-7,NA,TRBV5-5,CASSWGHPALEQYF,TGTGCCAGCAGCTGGGGACACCCGGCCCTCGAGCAGTACTTC
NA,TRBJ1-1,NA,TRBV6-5,CASSYSGQGNTEAFF,TGTGCCAGCAGTTACTCGGGGCAGGGGAACACTGAAGCTTTCTTT